These 14 T cell receptor beta chains originate from one sample sequenced in a study of blood T cell repertoires in COVID-19. The assay was immunoSEQ multiplex PCR, and TCRdb's table has in-frame clones only and misses some. The profile covers about 440,000 clones, with approximately 88% appearing a single time and around 13% taken by the ten largest. Specimen: peripheral blood. The receptors come from a woman in her forties or fifties with COVID-19, enrolled during active disease.

This chain connects TRBV29-1 to TRBJ2-1; 8 bases line up with TRBD2. J lost 4 bases, V lost 7 bases, and 6 bases had no gene match. The length of the CDR3 is 13 residues. Germline-derived CDR1 and CDR2 are SQVTM and ANQGSEA. This CDR3 reads CSGRGGQYNEQFF. Written as DNA, the CDR3 is TGCAGCGGCCGGGGGGGCCAGTACAATGAGCAGTTCTTC.

The chain combines TRBV7-9 with TRBJ1-2; the match to TRBD1 covers 7 bases. After removal of 1 base from V and 6 bases from J, the junction contained 8 bases not matched to a gene. CDR1 SEHNR and CDR2 FQNEAQ come from the germline V gene (reference sequence). CDR3 length: 15 residues. The chain's CDR3 is CASSLVTGAIDGYTF. CDR3 DNA sequence: TGTGCCAGCAGCTTAGTTACAGGGGCGATAGATGGCTACACCTTC. Combining the CDR3 with reference TRBV7-9 and TRBJ1-2 gives the whole variable domain DTGVSQNPRHKITKRGQNVTFRCDPISEHNRLYWYRQTLGQGPEFLTYFQNEAQLEKSRLLSDRFSAERPKGSFSTLEIQRTEQGDSAMYLCASSLVTGAIDGYTFGSGTRLTVV.

The rearrangement links TRBV5-6 to TRBJ2-7, with 7 bases lining up with TRBD1. CDR1 is SGHDT and CDR2 is YYEEEE in the germline V gene. The V segment lost 4 bases and the J segment 0 bases; nucleotides outside the gene matches: 7. There are 15 residues in the CDR3. The CDR3, as DNA: TGTGCCAGCAGCATTGGGACAGCTACCTCCTACGAGCAGTACTTC. This gives the protein CASSIGTATSYEQYF.

V usage is TRBV6-6 and J usage is TRBJ2-7; 9 nucleotides match TRBD1. CDR1 MNHNY and CDR2 SVGAGI come from the germline V gene (reference sequence). J was trimmed by 5 bases and V by 8 bases; bases with no gene match: 4. The CDR3 has 12 amino acids. DNA of the CDR3: TGTGCCAGCCGGGACAGGGTCAACGAGCAGTACTTC. Protein: CASRDRVNEQYF.

The chain employs TRBV28 and TRBJ2-7; 9 positions match TRBD1. This CDR3 contains 16 residues. Germline assignment: CDR1 MDHEN and CDR2 SYDVKM. With 4 bases clipped from V and 2 bases from J, the junction kept 9 bases outside the gene matches. CDR3 protein: CASSSPRGQGAYEQYF. In DNA form, the CDR3 reads TGTGCCAGCAGTTCCCCGCGGGGACAGGGAGCCTACGAGCAGTACTTC. Based on the CDR3 plus reference TRBV28 and TRBJ2-7, the full variable domain is DVKVTQSSRYLVKRTGEKVFLECVQDMDHENMFWYRQDPGLGLRLIYFSYDVKMKEKGDIPEGYSVSREKKERFSLILESASTNQTSMYLCASSSPRGQGAYEQYFGPGTRLTVT.

The chain carries TRBV24-1 and TRBJ2-7; possible D gene TRBD1, 6 bases. The germline V gene encodes CDR1 KGHDR and CDR2 SFDVKD. CDR3 length: 15 residues. The germline V and J ends were trimmed by 7 bases and 7 bases, with 22 bases remaining between them. CDR3 sequence (DNA): TGTGCCACCAGCCCGATACCACAGGGCCAGGGGGAGCAGTACTTC. This gives the protein CATSPIPQGQGEQYF.

CDR3 amino acids: CASSVEGGAGNEQFF. In DNA form, the CDR3 reads TGTGCCAGCAGCGTAGAAGGGGGCGCGGGGAATGAGCAGTTCTTC. The V call is TRBV9, the J call TRBJ2-1; a possible D gene is TRBD1 (7 bases). Germline CDR1 is SGDLS and CDR2 is YYNGEE. This CDR3 spans 15 amino acids. Trimming removed 0 bases from V and 7 bases from J, with 14 bases in between.

This chain uses TRBV5-6 with TRBJ1-1; D gene ambiguous. The germline V gene encodes CDR1 SGHDT and CDR2 YYEEEE. This CDR3 spans 15 amino acids. Deletions cut 3 bases from V and 0 bases from J, with 12 bases between. The CDR3 loop reads CASSWQRRLNTEAFF. CDR3 coding DNA: TGTGCCAGCAGCTGGCAACGGAGGCTGAACACTGAAGCTTTCTTT.

This clone was recorded only once. CDR3 region: CASSSVEGETQYF. DNA for the CDR3: TGTGCCAGTAGTTCCGTGGAGGGAGAGACCCAGTACTTC. The chain uses TRBV19 and TRBJ2-5, with TRBD2 as a possible D gene (6 bases). Trimming took off 5 bases at V and 4 bases at J, with 11 bases between the two ends. The germline CDR1 and CDR2 sequences are LNHDA and SQIVND (reference sequence). There are 13 residues in the CDR3.

The chain has TRBV30 and TRBJ1-1; 7 bases line up with TRBD1. After removal of 5 bases from V and 10 bases from J, the junction contained 10 bases not matched to a gene. The CDR3 runs 12 residues. CDR1 GTSNPN and CDR2 SVGIG come from the germline V gene (reference sequence). The CDR3 loop is CAWDSGGLGAFF. The CDR3, as DNA: TGTGCCTGGGACTCAGGGGGGCTCGGAGCTTTCTTT. Drawing the rest from reference TRBV30 and TRBJ1-1, the complete variable domain is SQTIHQWPATLVQPVGSPLSLECTVEGTSNPNLYWYRQAAGRGLQLLFYSVGIGQISSEVPQNLSASRPQDRQFILSSKKLLLSDSGFYLCAWDSGGLGAFFGQGTRLTVV.

The genes are TRBV24-1 and TRBJ1-2; perhaps TRBD1 as D (6 bases). CDR3 length: 16 residues. V was cut by 4 bases and J by 4 bases, with 18 bases left in between. Germline CDR1 reads KGHDR; CDR2 reads SFDVKD. The CDR3 coding sequence is TGTGCCACCAGTGAAGGCCCGTGGGAGGGGGTCTATGGCTACACCTTC. It encodes CATSEGPWEGVYGYTF.

V is TRBV19 and J is TRBJ2-3; the match to TRBD2 covers 12 bases. The germline V gene has CDR1 LNHDA and CDR2 SQIVND (reference sequence). This CDR3 is 19 amino acids long. V trimming: 5 bases; J trimming: 6 bases; junction bases outside the gene matches: 18. The CDR3 region is CASSLLGLGLAGQRDTQYF. CDR3 coding DNA: TGTGCCAGTAGTTTATTGGGACTGGGACTAGCGGGCCAAAGGGATACGCAGTATTTT.

The gene calls are TRBV2 and TRBJ1-5; 7 nucleotides agree with TRBD1. V was pared by 6 bases and J by 4 bases, with 3 bases of the junction left unmatched. The CDR3 contains 13 residues. Germline CDR1 SNHLY, CDR2 FYNNEI. The CDR3 DNA is TGTGCCAGCAGATACAGGGGTAATCAGCCCCAGCATTTT. Translated, it gives CASRYRGNQPQHF.

This rearrangement joins TRBV7-6 to TRBJ2-7; D is unresolved. Germline V gives CDR1 SGHVS, CDR2 FNYEAQ. This CDR3 is built from 15 residues. The V end was cut by 5 bases, the J end by 0 bases, with 14 bases between. The CDR3 here is CASSHTPFSSYEQYF. The CDR3 coding sequence is TGTGCCAGCAGCCATACCCCCTTTAGCTCCTACGAGCAGTACTTC. Full variable domain (missing parts from reference TRBV7-6 and TRBJ2-7): GAGVSQSPRYKVTKRGQDVALRCDPISGHVSLYWYRQALGQGPEFLTYFNYEAQQDKSGLPNDRFSAERPEGSISTLTIQRTEQRDSAMYRCASSHTPFSSYEQYFGPGTRLTVT.